This T cell receptor beta chain was observed in a study of blood T cell repertoires in COVID-19. Across the whole study: PBMCs, B-cell-depleted T cells, or T cells were the source of the cDNA or gDNA that made up the material.

This clone was detected a few times. Trimming removed 4 bases from V and 4 bases from J, with 11 bases in between. The CDR3 runs to 14 residues. The germline V gene encodes CDR1 MGHDK and CDR2 SYGVNS. In the original processing: Reference gene primer amplification gave nucleated cell count estimates. Produced via immunoSEQ multiplex PCR; TCRdb's table is partial and in-frame only. V and J calls and clone size are those listed in that table; D and trimming were worked out from the DNA. The sample yields about 240,000 clones, approximately 83% seen once. Which cohort a participant joined came from the clinical history participants gave.

This clonotype was sampled from a woman aged 40 to 50 with acute COVID-19. The J gene is TRBJ1-5, the V gene TRBV25-1, with D possibly TRBD1 on 6 matching bases. Sequences were obtained from PBMCs or T cells enriched from blood (not recorded which). CDR3 protein: CASSGGGSNQPQHF. The CDR3 nucleotides read TGTGCCAGCAGTGGAGGGGGTAGTAATCAGCCCCAGCATTTT.